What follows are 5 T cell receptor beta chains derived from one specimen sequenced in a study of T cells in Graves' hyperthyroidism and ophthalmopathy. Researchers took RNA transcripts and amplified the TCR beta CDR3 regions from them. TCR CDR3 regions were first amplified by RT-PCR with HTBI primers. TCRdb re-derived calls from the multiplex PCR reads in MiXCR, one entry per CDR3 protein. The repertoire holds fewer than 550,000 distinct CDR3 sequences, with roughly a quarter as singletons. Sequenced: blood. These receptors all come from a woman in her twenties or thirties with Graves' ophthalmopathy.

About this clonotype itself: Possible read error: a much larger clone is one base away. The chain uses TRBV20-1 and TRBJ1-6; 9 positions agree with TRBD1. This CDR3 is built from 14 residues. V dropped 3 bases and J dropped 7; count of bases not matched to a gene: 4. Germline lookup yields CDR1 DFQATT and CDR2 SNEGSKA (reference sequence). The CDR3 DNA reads TGCAGTGCTAGGTGGACAGGGGCCAATTCACCCCTCCACTTT. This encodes CSARWTGANSPLHF.

CDR3 sequence (DNA): TGTGCCAGTAACGACAGGGACGAGCAGTACTTC. It encodes CASNDRDEQYF. The rearrangement uses TRBV19 and TRBJ2-7; 7 positions match TRBD1. Trimming removed 7 bases from V and 5 bases from J; junction bases left unmatched: 2. The CDR3 has 11 amino acids. Per the germline V gene, CDR1 is LNHDA and CDR2 is SQIVND (reference sequence).

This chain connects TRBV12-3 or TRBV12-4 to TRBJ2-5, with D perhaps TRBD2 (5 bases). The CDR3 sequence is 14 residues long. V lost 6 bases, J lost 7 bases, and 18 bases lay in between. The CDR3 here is CASSPGGVRATQYF. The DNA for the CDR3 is TGTGCCAGCAGCCCTGGAGGTGTCCGGGCGACCCAGTACTTC.

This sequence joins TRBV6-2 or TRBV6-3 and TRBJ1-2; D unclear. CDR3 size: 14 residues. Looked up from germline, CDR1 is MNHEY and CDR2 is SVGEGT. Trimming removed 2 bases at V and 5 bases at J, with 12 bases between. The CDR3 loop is CASSYRQPGYGYTF. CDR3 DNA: TGTGCCAGCAGTTACCGGCAACCTGGGTATGGCTACACCTTC.

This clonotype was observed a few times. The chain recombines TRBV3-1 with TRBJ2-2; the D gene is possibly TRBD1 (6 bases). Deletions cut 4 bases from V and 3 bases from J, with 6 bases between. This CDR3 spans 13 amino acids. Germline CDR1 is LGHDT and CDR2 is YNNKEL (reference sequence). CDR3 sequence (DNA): TGTGCCAGCAGCCGGACAGACACCGGGGAGCTGTTTTTT. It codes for CASSRTDTGELFF.